This record looks at one T cell receptor beta chain sequence and its context. Its antigen is not known. The record originates from a study of cytomegalovirus exposure and HLA in healthy donors. Study outcomes and limitations: A later analysis reportedly found that, within productive TCRs, an Asian-associated ancestry cluster had fewer N-insertions than the mean observed across the roughly 630 donors.

Germline V lookup: CDR1 SGHRS, CDR2 YFSETQ. V gave up 3 bases and J gave up 1 base, with 10 bases separating them. The CDR3 totals 14 residues. PCR amplification relied on 60 Vbeta primers (plus 13 Jbeta primers). Assay used: immunoSEQ multiplex PCR; TCRdb lists only in-frame clones, some missing. The table has some 190,000 clones, around 87% seen once. The chain combines TRBV5-1 with TRBJ2-5; D is undetermined. The sequence was obtained from a man in his thirties or forties in good health and CMV-seronegative. Sequenced input: PBMCs. Here the CDR3 DNA reads TGCGCCAGCAGCTCAGACACTGTCCAAGAGACCCAGTACTTC. It codes for CASSSDTVQETQYF.